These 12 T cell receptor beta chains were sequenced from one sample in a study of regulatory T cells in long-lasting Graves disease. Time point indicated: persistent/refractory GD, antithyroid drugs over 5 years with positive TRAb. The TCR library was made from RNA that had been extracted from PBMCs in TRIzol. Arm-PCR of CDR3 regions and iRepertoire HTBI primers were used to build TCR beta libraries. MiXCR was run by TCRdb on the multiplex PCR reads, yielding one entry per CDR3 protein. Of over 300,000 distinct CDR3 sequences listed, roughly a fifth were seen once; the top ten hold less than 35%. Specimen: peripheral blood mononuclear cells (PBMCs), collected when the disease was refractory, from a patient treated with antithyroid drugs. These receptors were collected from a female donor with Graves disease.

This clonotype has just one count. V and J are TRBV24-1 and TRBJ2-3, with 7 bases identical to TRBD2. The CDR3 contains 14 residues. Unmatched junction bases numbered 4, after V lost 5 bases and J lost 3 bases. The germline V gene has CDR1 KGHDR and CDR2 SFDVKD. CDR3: CATSVGGTTDTQYF. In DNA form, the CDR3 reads TGTGCCACCAGTGTCGGGGGGACGACAGATACGCAGTATTTT.

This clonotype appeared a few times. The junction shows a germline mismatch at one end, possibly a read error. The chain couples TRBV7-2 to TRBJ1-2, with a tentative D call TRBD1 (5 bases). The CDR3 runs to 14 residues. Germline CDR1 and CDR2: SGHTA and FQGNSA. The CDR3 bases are TGTGCCAGCAGCCTAGCAGGGATGGACTATGGCTACACCTTC. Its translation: CASSLAGMDYGYTF.

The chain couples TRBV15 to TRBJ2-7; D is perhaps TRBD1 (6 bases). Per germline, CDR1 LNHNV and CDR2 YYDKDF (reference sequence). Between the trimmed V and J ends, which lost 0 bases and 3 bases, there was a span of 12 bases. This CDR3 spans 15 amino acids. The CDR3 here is CATSREARGFYEQYF. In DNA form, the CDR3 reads TGTGCCACCAGCAGAGAGGCCAGGGGTTTCTACGAGCAGTACTTC.

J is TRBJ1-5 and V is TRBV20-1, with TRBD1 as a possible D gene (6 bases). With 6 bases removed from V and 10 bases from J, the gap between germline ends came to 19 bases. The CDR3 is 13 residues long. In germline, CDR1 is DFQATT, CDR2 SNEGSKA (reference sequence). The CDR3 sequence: CSAPTGPRGPQHF. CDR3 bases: TGCAGTGCACCGACAGGCCCCAGGGGTCCCCAGCATTTT.

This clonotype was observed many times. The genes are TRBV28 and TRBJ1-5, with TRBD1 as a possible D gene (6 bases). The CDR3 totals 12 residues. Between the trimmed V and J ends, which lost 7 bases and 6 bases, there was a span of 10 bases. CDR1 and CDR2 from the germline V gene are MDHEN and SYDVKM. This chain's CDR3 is CASTAGVQPQHF. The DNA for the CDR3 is TGTGCCAGCACTGCAGGGGTTCAGCCCCAGCATTTT.

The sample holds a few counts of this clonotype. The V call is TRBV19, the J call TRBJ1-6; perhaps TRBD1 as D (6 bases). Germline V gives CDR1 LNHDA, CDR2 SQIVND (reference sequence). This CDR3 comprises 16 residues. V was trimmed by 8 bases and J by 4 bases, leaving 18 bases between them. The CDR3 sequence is CASRTGTRTYNSPLHF. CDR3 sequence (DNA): TGTGCCAGTCGAACCGGGACACGGACTTATAATTCACCCCTCCACTTT.

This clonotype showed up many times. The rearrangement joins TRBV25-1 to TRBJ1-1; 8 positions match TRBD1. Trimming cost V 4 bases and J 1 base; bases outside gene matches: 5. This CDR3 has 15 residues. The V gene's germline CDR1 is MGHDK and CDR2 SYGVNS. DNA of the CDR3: TGTGCCAGCAGTGGGAACAGGGGGAAGAACACTGAAGCTTTCTTT. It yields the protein CASSGNRGKNTEAFF.

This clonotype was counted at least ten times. In DNA form, the CDR3 reads TGTGCCAGCAGTTCCCGGGCCCTTAATCAGCCCCAGCATTTT. It is translated as CASSSRALNQPQHF. This sequence joins TRBV28 and TRBJ1-5, with D uncertain. In germline, CDR1 is MDHEN, CDR2 SYDVKM. Between the trimmed V and J ends, which lost 4 bases and 4 bases, there was a span of 11 bases. CDR3 length equals 14 residues.

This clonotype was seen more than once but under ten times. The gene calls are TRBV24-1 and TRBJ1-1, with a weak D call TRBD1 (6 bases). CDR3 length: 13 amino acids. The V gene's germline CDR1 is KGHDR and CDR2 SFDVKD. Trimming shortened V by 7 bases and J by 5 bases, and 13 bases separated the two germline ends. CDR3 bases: TGTGCCACCAGCCAAACAGGGTTGACTGAAGCTTTCTTT. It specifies CATSQTGLTEAFF.

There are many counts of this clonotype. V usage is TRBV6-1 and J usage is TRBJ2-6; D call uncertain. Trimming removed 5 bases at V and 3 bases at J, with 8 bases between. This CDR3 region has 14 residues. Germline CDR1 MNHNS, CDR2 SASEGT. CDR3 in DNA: TGTGCCAGCAGTCCAAGATATGGGGCCAACGTCCTGACTTTC. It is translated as CASSPRYGANVLTF.

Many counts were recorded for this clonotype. CDR3 sequence: CATSEGRAGPNTEAFF. Written as DNA, the CDR3 is TGTGCCACCAGTGAGGGCCGCGCGGGGCCGAACACTGAAGCTTTCTTT. The chain uses TRBV24-1 and TRBJ1-1; maybe TRBD1 (5 bases). V was pared by 4 bases and J by 1 base, with 15 bases between. The CDR3 is made up of 16 amino acids. In germline, CDR1 is KGHDR, CDR2 SFDVKD.

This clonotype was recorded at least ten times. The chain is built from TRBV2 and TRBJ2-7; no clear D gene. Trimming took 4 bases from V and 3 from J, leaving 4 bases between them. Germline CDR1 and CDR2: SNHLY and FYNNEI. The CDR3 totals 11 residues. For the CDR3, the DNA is TGTGCCAGCAGTGCTCTCTACGAGCAGTACTTC. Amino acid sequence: CASSALYEQYF.